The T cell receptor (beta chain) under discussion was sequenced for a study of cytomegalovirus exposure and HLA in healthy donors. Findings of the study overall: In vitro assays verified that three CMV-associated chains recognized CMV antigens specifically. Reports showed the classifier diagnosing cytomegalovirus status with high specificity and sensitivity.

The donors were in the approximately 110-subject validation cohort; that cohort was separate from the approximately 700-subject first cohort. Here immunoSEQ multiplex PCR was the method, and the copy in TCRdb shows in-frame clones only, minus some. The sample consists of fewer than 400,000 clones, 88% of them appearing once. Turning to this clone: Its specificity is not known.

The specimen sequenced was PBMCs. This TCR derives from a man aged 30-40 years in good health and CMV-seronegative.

Here the CDR3 reads CASSVRDSTFQETQYF. As DNA, the CDR3 is TGTGCCAGCAGTGTCCGGGACAGCACGTTCCAAGAGACCCAGTACTTC. The chain joins TRBV6-1 to TRBJ2-5, with 7 bases aligning to TRBD1. CDR1 and CDR2 (germline): MNHNS, SASEGT. J was trimmed by 1 base and V by 4 bases; bases with no gene match: 9. The CDR3 covers 16 residues.